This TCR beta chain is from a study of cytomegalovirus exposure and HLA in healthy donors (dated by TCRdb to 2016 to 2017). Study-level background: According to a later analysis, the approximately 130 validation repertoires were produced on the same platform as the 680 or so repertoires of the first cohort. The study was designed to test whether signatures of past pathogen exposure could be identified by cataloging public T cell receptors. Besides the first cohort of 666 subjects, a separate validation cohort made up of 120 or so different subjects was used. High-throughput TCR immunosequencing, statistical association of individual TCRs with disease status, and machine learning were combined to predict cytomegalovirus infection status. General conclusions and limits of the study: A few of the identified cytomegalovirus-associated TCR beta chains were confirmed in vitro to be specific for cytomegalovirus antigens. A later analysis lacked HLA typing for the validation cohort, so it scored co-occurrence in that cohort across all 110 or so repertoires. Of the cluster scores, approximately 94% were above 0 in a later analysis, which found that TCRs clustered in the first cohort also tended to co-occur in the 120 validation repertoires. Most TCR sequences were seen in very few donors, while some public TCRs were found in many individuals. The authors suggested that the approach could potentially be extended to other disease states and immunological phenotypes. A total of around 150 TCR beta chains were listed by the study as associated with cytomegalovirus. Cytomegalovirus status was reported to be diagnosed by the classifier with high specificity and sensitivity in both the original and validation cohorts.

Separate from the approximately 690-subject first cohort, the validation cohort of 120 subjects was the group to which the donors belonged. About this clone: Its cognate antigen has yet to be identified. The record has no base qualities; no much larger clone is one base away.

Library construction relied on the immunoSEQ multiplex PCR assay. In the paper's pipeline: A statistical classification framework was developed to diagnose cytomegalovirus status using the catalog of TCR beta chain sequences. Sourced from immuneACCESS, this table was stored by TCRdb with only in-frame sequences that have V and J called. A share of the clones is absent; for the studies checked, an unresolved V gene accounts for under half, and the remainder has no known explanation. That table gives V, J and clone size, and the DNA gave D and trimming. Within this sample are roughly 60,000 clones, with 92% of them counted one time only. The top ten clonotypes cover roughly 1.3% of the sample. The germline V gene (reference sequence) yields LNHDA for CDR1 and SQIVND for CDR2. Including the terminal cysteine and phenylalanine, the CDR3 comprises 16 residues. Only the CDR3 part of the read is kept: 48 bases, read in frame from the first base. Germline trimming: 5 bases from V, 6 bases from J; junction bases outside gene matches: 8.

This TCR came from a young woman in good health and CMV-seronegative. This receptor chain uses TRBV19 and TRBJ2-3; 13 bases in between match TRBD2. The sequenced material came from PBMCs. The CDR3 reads CASSSRLAGGYDTQYF. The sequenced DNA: TGTGCCAGTAGTTCCCGACTAGCGGGAGGATACGATACGCAGTATTTT.